A single sample gave rise to the 24 T cell receptor beta chains below, sequenced in a study of T cell repertoires in cytomegalovirus infection. MiXCR, applied by TCRdb to the reads, yields one record per CDR3 protein. The table lists about 51,000 distinct CDR3 sequences, over 15% of them singletons. Their recognized antigens are unknown. The sequenced sample was CD8+ T cells from cultured PBMCs, obtained from culture after CMV antigen stimulation. These TCRs come from a human donor in good health (CMV status not recorded). Some clones in this sample may be carry-over from other donors' samples.

The chain is built from TRBV12-3 or TRBV12-4 and TRBJ2-5, with D possibly being TRBD1 (6 bases). CDR3 length equals 15 residues. Trimming removed 5 bases at V and 3 bases at J, with 16 bases between. The CDR3 DNA reads TGTGCCAGCAGTGGATCCGGACAGACCAAAGAGACCCAGTACTTC. Protein sequence: CASSGSGQTKETQYF.

For this clonotype: This sequence may be a read error, since a much larger clone differs from it by one base. Here the CDR3 omits its conserved ending phenylalanine or tryptophan, so a read error is the likely source. The CDR3 DNA reads as TGTGCCAGCAGCACCCGGGATGCCAGTTTCTACGAGCAGTACTTG. It yields the protein CASSTRDASFYEQYL. The chain recombines TRBV3-1 with TRBJ2-7; the D gene is possibly TRBD2 (5 bases). This CDR3 has 15 residues. CDR1 and CDR2 (germline): LGHDT, YNNKEL (reference sequence). The V end was cut by 5 bases, the J end by 3 bases, with 17 bases between.

This clonotype was found a few times. In DNA form, the CDR3 reads TGTGCCAGCAGTTCCCTAGCGGGAGGCCCCATCTACGAGCAGTACTTC. It translates to CASSSLAGGPIYEQYF. The chain has TRBV28 and TRBJ2-7; 11 positions match TRBD2. With V trimmed by 4 bases and J by 3 bases, 8 bases remained unmatched. Germline V gene data show CDR1 as MDHEN and CDR2 as SYDVKM. There are 16 residues in the CDR3.

This clonotype was seen a handful of times. The chain combines TRBV6-6 with TRBJ2-1; a weak D match, TRBD2 (7 bases). V was shortened by 6 bases and J by 3 bases, with 15 bases between the two germline ends. The CDR3 covers 15 residues. Germline CDR1 MNHNY, CDR2 SVGAGI (reference sequence). The CDR3 DNA sequence: TGTGCCAGCAGCCTATCGGGGGGCTACTACAATGAGCAGTTCTTC. Amino acid sequence: CASSLSGGYYNEQFF.

The J gene is TRBJ2-7, the V gene TRBV7-9; D call uncertain. The CDR3 is made up of 13 amino acids. Germline assignment: CDR1 SEHNR and CDR2 FQNEAQ (reference sequence). V was trimmed by 5 bases and J by 1 base, leaving 9 bases between them. CDR3: CASSGQVSYEQYF. CDR3 coding DNA: TGTGCCAGCAGCGGTCAGGTATCCTACGAGCAGTACTTC.

The rearrangement uses TRBV6-1 and TRBJ1-2, with TRBD1 matching 9 bases. Germline loops: CDR1 MNHNS, CDR2 SASEGT. Trimming cost V 4 bases and J 3 bases; bases outside gene matches: 6. This CDR3 has 15 residues. CDR3 sequence: CASSGTRDRDYGYTF. The CDR3 DNA reads as TGTGCCAGCAGTGGGACCCGGGACAGGGACTATGGCTACACCTTC.

This clonotype was seen a handful of times. The V gene is TRBV6-5, the J gene TRBJ2-1, with 14 positions matching TRBD2. The trim removed 2 bases at V and 9 bases at J, leaving 15 bases unmatched. The germline V gene has CDR1 MNHEY and CDR2 SVGAGI. The CDR3 runs 19 residues. Here the CDR3 reads CASSYPKVPGTSGSGEQFF. CDR3 bases: TGTGCCAGCAGTTACCCGAAGGTCCCCGGGACTAGCGGGAGCGGTGAGCAGTTCTTC.

The chain uses TRBV7-6 and TRBJ2-2; D is ambiguous. This CDR3 contains 14 residues. V gave up 5 bases and J gave up 3 bases, with 10 bases separating them. The germline gives CDR1 SGHVS, CDR2 FNYEAQ. The chain's CDR3 is CASSTRLDTGELFF. CDR3 nucleotides: TGTGCCAGCAGCACCCGCCTTGACACCGGGGAGCTGTTTTTT.

The CDR3 reads CASSSRGGEDEQFF. The CDR3, as DNA: TGTGCCAGCAGCTCGAGAGGGGGGGAGGATGAGCAGTTCTTC. J is TRBJ2-1 and V is TRBV7-3; tentative D call: TRBD2 (7 bases). The CDR3 extends over 14 amino acids. Germline V gives CDR1 SGHTA, CDR2 FQGTGA. V lost 4 bases, J lost 8 bases, and 15 bases lay in between.

V usage is TRBV7-2 and J usage is TRBJ2-5, with D possibly matching TRBD2 (6 bases). This CDR3 is built from 15 residues. V lost 5 bases and J 3 bases, leaving 16 bases between the germline ends. Per the germline V gene, CDR1 is SGHTA and CDR2 is FQGNSA. The CDR3 here is CASSLGTAPKETQYF. For the CDR3, the DNA is TGTGCCAGCAGCCTTGGGACTGCACCTAAAGAGACCCAGTACTTC.

V and J are TRBV10-3 and TRBJ1-1; D may be TRBD1 (5 bases). Germline V gives CDR1 ENHRY, CDR2 SYGVKD. CDR3 length: 13 amino acids. The V and J ends lost 10 bases and 3 bases respectively, with 15 bases between them. CDR3 DNA: TGTGCCACGAAAGACCAGGGTCACACTGAAGCTTTCTTT. As protein: CATKDQGHTEAFF.

This sequence joins TRBV28 and TRBJ2-1; 16 bases are a match to TRBD2. CDR1 is MDHEN, CDR2 SYDVKM, per germline. V trimming: 5 bases; J trimming: 7 bases; junction bases outside the gene matches: 5. This CDR3 is built from 16 residues. DNA for the CDR3: TGTGCCAGCAGTGTCTGGGGACTAGCGGGAGGGAATGAGCAGTTCTTC. It specifies CASSVWGLAGGNEQFF.

Here the CDR3 DNA reads TGTGCCAGCAGCTCCGACAGGGCGCAAGCTTTCTTT. Translating it yields CASSSDRAQAFF. J is TRBJ1-1 and V is TRBV7-2, with 7 bases matching TRBD1. The V segment lost 4 bases and the J segment 9 bases; nucleotides outside the gene matches: 5. Germline CDR1 reads SGHTA; CDR2 reads FQGNSA. The CDR3 covers 12 residues.

This clonotype was observed a handful of times. The rearrangement joins TRBV27 to TRBJ2-7; D not resolved. V gave up 4 bases and J gave up 0 bases, with 10 bases separating them. Germline CDR1 is MNHEY and CDR2 is SMNVEV (reference sequence). The CDR3 totals 14 residues. The CDR3 spells CASSSLLYSYEQYF. The CDR3 DNA sequence: TGTGCCAGCAGTTCGCTGCTATACTCCTACGAGCAGTACTTC.

There are a few counts of this clonotype. The V and J genes are TRBV14 and TRBJ1-5; TRBD1 is a possible D gene (5 bases). The CDR3 consists of 13 residues. V shed 5 bases and J shed 2 bases, with 7 bases lying between them. The germline V gene has CDR1 SGHDN and CDR2 FVKESK. The CDR3, as DNA: TGTGCCAGCAGCTGGGGGGGCAATCAGCCCCAGCATTTT. Amino acids: CASSWGGNQPQHF.

This clonotype was recorded at least ten times. The V and J genes are TRBV14 and TRBJ2-3; 8 positions match TRBD1. The CDR3 sequence is 16 residues long. Trimming at V came to 1 base and at J to 4 bases, leaving 7 bases not matched to a gene. Germline V gene data show CDR1 as SGHDN and CDR2 as FVKESK. CDR3 DNA: TGTGCCAGCAGCCAAGCCGACACAGGGGGTGCAGATACGCAGTATTTT. Protein sequence: CASSQADTGGADTQYF.

This chain joins TRBV6-2 or TRBV6-3 and TRBJ2-3; no reliable D call. The germline gives CDR1 MNHEY, CDR2 SVGEGT. This CDR3 region has 13 residues. Trimming removed 0 bases from V and 4 bases from J, with 5 bases in between. The CDR3 nucleotides are TGTGCCAGCAGTTACTCGACTGCAGATACGCAGTATTTT. Translated: CASSYSTADTQYF.

In this sample, this clonotype turned up a few times. This chain's CDR3 is CASSQDSSFYNEQFF. The DNA for the CDR3 is TGCGCCAGCAGCCAAGATAGCTCGTTCTACAATGAGCAGTTCTTC. The rearrangement uses TRBV4-3 and TRBJ2-1; D not resolved. Germline-derived CDR1 and CDR2 are LGHNA and YSLEER. The CDR3 has 15 residues. The ends were cut back, 0 bases at V and 3 bases at J, with 9 bases in the middle.

The rearrangement joins TRBV9 to TRBJ2-5; D unresolved. Trimming left V 0 bases short and J 0 bases short, with 9 bases between. The CDR3 has 15 amino acids. Germline V gene sequence: CDR1 SGDLS, CDR2 YYNGEE. CDR3: CASSVGNSYQETQYF. The CDR3 coding sequence is TGTGCCAGCAGCGTAGGGAACAGCTACCAAGAGACCCAGTACTTC.

The V gene is TRBV2, the J gene TRBJ2-1; 9 bases match TRBD2. This CDR3 comprises 13 residues. V trimming: 8 bases; J trimming: 9 bases; junction bases outside the gene matches: 8. Germline V gene lookup returns CDR1 SNHLY and CDR2 FYNNEI. The CDR3 DNA sequence: TGTGCCAGCCCCTCGCGGGGGGGCTCTGAGCAGTTCTTC. This gives the protein CASPSRGGSEQFF.

A word on this clonotype: One end of the junction fails to match germline, which may point to a read error. The chain recombines TRBV7-2 with TRBJ2-2; D gene unclear. This CDR3 has 14 amino acids. Germline V gene lookup returns CDR1 SGHTA and CDR2 FQGNSA. The CDR3 region has the DNA TGTGCCAGCAACTTACGCAAGAACACCGGGGAGCTGTTTTTT. Translated: CASNLRKNTGELFF.

In this sample, this clonotype turned up a few times. The chain carries TRBV7-6 and TRBJ2-7; 7 bases match TRBD1. This CDR3 spans 14 amino acids. The germline V gene has CDR1 SGHVS and CDR2 FNYEAQ. Trimming at V came to 1 base and at J to 4 bases, leaving 4 bases not matched to a gene. CDR3 nucleotide sequence: TGTGCCAGCAGCTTAGAACAGGGGTTGTACGAGCAGTACTTC. Translated, it gives CASSLEQGLYEQYF.

This chain links TRBV27 with TRBJ1-3; no reliable D call. Germline CDR1 is MNHEY and CDR2 is SMNVEV (reference sequence). CDR3 length: 16 amino acids. V gave up 2 bases and J gave up 0 bases, with 11 bases separating them. Here the CDR3 DNA reads TGTGCCAGCAGTTTAGGTGGTAGAGACTCTGGAAACACCATATATTTT. Residues: CASSLGGRDSGNTIYF.

The sample holds a few counts of this clonotype. Written as DNA, the CDR3 is TGTGCCAGCAGCTTTTCGCCGGCTAGCGGGGGGTACGAGCAGTACTTC. Translated: CASSFSPASGGYEQYF. J is TRBJ2-7 and V is TRBV7-2, with TRBD2 matching 11 bases. The length of the CDR3 is 16 residues. The ends lost 3 bases at V and 4 bases at J; junction bases unmatched: 8. Germline V gene data show CDR1 as SGHTA and CDR2 as FQGNSA.